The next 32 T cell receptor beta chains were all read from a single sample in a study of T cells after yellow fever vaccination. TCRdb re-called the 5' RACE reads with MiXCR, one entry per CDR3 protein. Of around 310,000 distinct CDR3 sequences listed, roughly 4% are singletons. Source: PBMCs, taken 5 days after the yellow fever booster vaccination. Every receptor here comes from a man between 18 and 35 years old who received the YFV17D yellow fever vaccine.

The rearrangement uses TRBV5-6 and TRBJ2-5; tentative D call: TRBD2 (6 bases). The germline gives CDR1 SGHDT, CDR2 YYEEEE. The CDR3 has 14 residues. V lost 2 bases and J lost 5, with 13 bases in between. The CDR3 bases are TGTGCCAGCAGCTTCGCGGGGTCGCGCGAGACCCAGTACTTC. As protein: CASSFAGSRETQYF.

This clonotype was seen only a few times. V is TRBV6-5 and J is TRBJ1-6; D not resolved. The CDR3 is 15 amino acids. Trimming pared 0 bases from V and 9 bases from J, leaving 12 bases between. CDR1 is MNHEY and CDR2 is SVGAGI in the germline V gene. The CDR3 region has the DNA TGTGCCAGCAGTTACTCCTGGGATCTAGGTTCACCCCTCCACTTT. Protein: CASSYSWDLGSPLHF.

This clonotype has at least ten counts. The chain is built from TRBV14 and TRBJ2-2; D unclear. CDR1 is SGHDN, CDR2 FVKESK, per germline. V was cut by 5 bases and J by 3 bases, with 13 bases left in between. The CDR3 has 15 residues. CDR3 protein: CASSEARLDTGELFF. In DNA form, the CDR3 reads TGTGCCAGCAGCGAAGCGAGGTTGGACACCGGGGAGCTGTTTTTT.

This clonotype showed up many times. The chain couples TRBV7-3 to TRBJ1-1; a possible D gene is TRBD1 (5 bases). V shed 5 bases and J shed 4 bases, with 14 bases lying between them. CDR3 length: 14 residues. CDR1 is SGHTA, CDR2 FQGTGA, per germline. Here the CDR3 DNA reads TGTGCCAGCAGCCCAACCGTCGACAGCACTGAAGCTTTCTTT. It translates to CASSPTVDSTEAFF. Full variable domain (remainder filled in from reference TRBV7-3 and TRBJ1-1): GAGVSQTPSNKVTEKGKYVELRCDPISGHTALYWYRQSLGQGPEFLIYFQGTGAADDSGLPNDRFFAVRPEGSVSTLKIQRTERGDSAVYLCASSPTVDSTEAFFGQGTRLTVV.

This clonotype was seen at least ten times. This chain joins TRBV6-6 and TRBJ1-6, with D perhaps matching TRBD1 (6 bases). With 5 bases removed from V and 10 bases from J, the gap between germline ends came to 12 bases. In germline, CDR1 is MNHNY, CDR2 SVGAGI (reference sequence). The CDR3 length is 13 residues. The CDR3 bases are TGTGCCAGCAGTACGACAGGTATCTCACCCCTCCACTTT. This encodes CASSTTGISPLHF.

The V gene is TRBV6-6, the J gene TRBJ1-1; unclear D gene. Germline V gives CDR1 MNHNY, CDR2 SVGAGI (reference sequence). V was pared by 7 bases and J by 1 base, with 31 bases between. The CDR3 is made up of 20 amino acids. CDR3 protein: CASTSSSGGNLVFTNTEAFF. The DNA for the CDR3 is TGTGCCAGCACCTCCTCCTCCGGCGGGAATTTGGTATTTACGAACACTGAAGCTTTCTTT.

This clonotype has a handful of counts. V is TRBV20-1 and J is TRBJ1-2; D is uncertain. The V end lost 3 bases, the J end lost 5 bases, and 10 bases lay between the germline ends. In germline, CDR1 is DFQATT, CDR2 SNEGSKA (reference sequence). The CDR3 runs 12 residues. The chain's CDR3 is CSASRPPYGYTF. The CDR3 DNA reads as TGCAGTGCTAGCAGGCCCCCATATGGCTACACCTTC.

The CDR3 spells CASSFGYGRETQYF. The DNA of the CDR3 is TGTGCCAGCAGTTTCGGCTACGGGCGGGAGACCCAGTACTTC. This chain joins TRBV12-3 or TRBV12-4 and TRBJ2-5, with unresolved D. Trimming cost V 3 bases and J 5 bases, with 13 bases left between them. CDR3 length: 14 amino acids.

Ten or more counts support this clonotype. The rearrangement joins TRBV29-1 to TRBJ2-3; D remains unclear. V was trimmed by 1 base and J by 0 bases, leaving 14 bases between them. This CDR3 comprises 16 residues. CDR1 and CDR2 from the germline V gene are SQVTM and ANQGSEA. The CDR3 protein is CSVEGQILQSTDTQYF. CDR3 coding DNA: TGCAGCGTTGAAGGGCAGATACTACAAAGCACAGATACGCAGTATTTT.

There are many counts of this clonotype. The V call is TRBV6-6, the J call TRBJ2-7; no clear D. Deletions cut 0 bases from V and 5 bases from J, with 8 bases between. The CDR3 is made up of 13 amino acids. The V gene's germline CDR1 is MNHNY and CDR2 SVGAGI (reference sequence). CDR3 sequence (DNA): TGTGCCAGCAGTTACTCCCCCCTTCACGAGCAGTACTTC. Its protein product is CASSYSPLHEQYF.

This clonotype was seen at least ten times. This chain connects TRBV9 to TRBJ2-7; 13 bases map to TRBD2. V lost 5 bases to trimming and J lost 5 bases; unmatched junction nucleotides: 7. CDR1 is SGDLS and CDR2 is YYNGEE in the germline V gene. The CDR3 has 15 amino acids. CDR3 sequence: CASSPGLAGVHEQYF. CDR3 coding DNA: TGTGCCAGCAGTCCCGGACTAGCGGGGGTCCACGAGCAGTACTTC.

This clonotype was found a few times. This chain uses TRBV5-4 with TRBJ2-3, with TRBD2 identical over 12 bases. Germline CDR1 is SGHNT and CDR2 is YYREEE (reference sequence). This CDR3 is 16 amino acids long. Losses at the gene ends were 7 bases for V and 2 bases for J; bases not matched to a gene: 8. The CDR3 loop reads CASGTTSGGNTDTQYF. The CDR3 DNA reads TGTGCCAGCGGAACCACTAGCGGGGGGAACACAGATACGCAGTATTTT. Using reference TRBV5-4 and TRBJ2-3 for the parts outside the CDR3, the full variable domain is ETGVTQSPTHLIKTRGQQVTLRCSSQSGHNTVSWYQQALGQGPQFIFQYYREEENGRGNFPPRFSGLQFPNYSSELNVNALELDDSALYLCASGTTSGGNTDTQYFGPGTRLTVL.

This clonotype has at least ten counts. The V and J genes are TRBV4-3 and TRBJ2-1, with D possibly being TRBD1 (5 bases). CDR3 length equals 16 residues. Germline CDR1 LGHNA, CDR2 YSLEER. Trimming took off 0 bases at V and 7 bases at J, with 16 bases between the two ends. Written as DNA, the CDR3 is TGCGCCAGCAGCCAAGAACCTCGACAGAAGAGTAATGAGCAGTTCTTC. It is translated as CASSQEPRQKSNEQFF.

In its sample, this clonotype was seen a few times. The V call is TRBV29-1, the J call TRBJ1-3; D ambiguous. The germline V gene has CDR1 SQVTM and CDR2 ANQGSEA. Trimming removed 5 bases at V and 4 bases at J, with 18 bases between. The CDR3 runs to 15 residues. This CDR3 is CSVLTVGPVGNTIYF. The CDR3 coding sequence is TGCAGCGTTCTTACCGTGGGCCCAGTGGGAAACACCATATATTTT.

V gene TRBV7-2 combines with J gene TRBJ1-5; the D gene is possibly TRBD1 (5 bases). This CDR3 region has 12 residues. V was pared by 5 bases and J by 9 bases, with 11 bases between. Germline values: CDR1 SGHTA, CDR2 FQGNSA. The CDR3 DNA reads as TGTGCCAGCAGCGATCTCACAGGGCCCCAGCATTTT. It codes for CASSDLTGPQHF.

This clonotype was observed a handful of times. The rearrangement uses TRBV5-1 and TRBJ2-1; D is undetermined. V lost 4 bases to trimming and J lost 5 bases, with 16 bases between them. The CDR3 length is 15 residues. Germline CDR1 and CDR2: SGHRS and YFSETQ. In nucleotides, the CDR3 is TGCGCCAGCAGCCGCGGCTGGAGTAGAGACAATGAGCAGTTCTTC. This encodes CASSRGWSRDNEQFF.

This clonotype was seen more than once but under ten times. CDR3 bases: TGTGCCAGCAGCTCCCAGGGAGGTCAGCCCCAGCATTTT. Translating it yields CASSSQGGQPQHF. The V and J genes are TRBV7-3 and TRBJ1-5; a possible D gene is TRBD1 (5 bases). The V end lost 4 bases, the J end lost 6 bases, and 10 bases lay between the germline ends. There are 13 residues in the CDR3. Germline CDR1 and CDR2: SGHTA and FQGTGA.

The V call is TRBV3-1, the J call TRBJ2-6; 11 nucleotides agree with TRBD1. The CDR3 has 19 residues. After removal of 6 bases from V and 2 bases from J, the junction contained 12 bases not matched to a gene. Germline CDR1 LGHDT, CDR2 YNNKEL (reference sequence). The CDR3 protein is CASRRHEGTGGPGANVLTF. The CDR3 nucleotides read TGTGCCAGCAGGCGCCATGAAGGGACAGGGGGTCCTGGGGCCAACGTCCTGACTTTC. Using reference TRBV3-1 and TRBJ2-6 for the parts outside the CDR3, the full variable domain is DTAVSQTPKYLVTQMGNDKSIKCEQNLGHDTMYWYKQDSKKFLKIMFSYNNKELIINETVPNRFSPKSPDKAHLNLHINSLELGDSAVYFCASRRHEGTGGPGANVLTFGAGSRLTVL.

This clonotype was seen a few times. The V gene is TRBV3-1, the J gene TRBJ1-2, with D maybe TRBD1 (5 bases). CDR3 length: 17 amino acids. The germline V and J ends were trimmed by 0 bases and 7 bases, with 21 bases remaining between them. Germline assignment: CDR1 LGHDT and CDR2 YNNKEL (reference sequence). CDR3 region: CASSQEGVAGTAGGYTF. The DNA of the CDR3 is TGTGCCAGCAGCCAAGAAGGGGTAGCAGGAACTGCGGGTGGCTACACCTTC.

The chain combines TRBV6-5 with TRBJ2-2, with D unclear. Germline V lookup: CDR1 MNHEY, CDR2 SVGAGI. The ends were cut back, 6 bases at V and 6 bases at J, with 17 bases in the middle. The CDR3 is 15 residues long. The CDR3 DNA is TGTGCCAGCAGCCCGGCACTTGTGAGCCCCGGGGAGCTGTTTTTT. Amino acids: CASSPALVSPGELFF.

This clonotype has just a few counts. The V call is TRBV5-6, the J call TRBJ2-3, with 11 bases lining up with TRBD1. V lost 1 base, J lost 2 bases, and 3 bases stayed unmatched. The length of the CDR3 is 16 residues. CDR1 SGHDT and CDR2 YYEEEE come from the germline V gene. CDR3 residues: CASSLRTGGPTDTQYF. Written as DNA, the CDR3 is TGTGCCAGCAGCTTGAGGACAGGGGGCCCCACAGATACGCAGTATTTT. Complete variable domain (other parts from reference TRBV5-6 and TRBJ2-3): DAGVTQSPTHLIKTRGQQVTLRCSPKSGHDTVSWYQQALGQGPQFIFQYYEEEERQRGNFPDRFSGHQFPNYSSELNVNALLLGDSALYLCASSLRTGGPTDTQYFGPGTRLTVL.

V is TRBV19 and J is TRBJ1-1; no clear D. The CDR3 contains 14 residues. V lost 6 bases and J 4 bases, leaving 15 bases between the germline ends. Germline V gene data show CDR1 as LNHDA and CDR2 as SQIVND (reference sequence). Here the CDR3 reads CASSSEGRRTEAFF. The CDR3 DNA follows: TGTGCCAGTAGCTCAGAAGGACGGCGCACTGAAGCTTTCTTT.

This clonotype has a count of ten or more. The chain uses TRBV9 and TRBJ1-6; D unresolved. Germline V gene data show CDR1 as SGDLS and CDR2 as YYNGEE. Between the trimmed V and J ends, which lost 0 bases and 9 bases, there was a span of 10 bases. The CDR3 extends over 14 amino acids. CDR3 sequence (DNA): TGTGCCAGCAGCGTAGAAGGAACAGCTTCACCCCTCCACTTT. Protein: CASSVEGTASPLHF.

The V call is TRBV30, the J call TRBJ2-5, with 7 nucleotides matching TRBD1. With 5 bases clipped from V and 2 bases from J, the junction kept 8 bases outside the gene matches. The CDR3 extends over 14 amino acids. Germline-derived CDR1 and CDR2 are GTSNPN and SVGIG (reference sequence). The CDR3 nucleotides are TGTGCCTGGGGTCGACAGGGCTTACAAGAGACCCAGTACTTC. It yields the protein CAWGRQGLQETQYF.

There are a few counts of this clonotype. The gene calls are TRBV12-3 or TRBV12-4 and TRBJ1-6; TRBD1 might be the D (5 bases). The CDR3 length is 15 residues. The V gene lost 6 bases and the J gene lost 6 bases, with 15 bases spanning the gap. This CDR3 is CASSPVGTSNSPLHF. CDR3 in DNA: TGTGCCAGCAGCCCAGTCGGGACCTCTAATTCACCCCTCCACTTT.

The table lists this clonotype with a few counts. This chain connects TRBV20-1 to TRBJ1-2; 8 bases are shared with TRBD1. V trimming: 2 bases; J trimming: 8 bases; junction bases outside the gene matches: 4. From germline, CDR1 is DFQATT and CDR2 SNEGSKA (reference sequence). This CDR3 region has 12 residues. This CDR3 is CSARRDRRGYTF. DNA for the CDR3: TGCAGTGCTAGAAGGGACAGGCGGGGCTACACCTTC.

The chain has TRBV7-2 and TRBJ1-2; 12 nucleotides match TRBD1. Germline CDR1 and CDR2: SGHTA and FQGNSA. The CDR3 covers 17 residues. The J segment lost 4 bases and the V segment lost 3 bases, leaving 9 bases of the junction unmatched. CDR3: CASSFPGTGGSSYGYTF. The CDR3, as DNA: TGTGCCAGCAGCTTCCCCGGGACAGGGGGCTCTAGCTATGGCTACACCTTC.

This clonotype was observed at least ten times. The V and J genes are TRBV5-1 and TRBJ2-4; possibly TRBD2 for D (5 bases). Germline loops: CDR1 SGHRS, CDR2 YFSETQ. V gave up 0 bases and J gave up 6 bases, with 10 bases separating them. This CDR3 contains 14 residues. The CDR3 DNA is TGCGCCAGCAGCTTGGGGGGAGAGGGAAACATTCAGTACTTC. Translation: CASSLGGEGNIQYF.

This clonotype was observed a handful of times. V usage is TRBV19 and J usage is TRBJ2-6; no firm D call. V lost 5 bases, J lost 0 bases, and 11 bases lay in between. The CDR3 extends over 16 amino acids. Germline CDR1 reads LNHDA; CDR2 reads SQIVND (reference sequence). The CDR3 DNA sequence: TGTGCCAGTAGTCACTTGGGCCTCTCTGGGGCCAACGTCCTGACTTTC. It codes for CASSHLGLSGANVLTF.

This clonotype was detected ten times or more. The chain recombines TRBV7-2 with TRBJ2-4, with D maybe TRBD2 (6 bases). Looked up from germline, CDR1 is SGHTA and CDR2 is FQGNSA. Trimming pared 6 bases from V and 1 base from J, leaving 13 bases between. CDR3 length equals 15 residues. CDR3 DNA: TGTGCCAGCAGTCCCTCGGAGGGGGCCAAAAACATTCAGTACTTC. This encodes CASSPSEGAKNIQYF.

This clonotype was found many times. CDR3: CASSVGKAYNSPLHF. The CDR3 DNA is TGTGCCAGCAGCGTAGGGAAGGCCTATAATTCACCCCTCCACTTT. The chain uses TRBV9 and TRBJ1-6, with D unclear. Between the trimmed V and J ends, which lost 0 bases and 2 bases, there was a span of 6 bases. The CDR3 spans 15 residues. CDR1 is SGDLS and CDR2 is YYNGEE in the germline V gene.

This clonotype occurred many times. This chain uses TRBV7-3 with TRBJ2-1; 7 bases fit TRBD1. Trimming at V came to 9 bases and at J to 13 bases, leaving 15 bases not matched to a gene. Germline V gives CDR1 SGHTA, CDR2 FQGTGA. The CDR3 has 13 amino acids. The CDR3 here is CASRQGHFAPQFF. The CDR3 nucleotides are TGTGCCAGTAGACAGGGTCATTTTGCCCCCCAGTTCTTC.